This TCR beta chain was retrieved from a study of vaccination effects on CD4 cells after COVID-19. With the ViraFEST assay, the study expanded antigen-specific CD4+ T cells using viral peptide pools, then sequenced them. The authors isolated CD4+ T cells after 9 to 10 days of culture. Vaccine administered to participants consisted of two doses of either BNT162b2 or mRNA-1273. This clone is a singleton in its sample. What it binds is unknown. Trimming left V 3 bases short and J 0 bases short, with 2 bases between. The CDR3 runs to 12 residues. The germline V gene encodes CDR1 MDHEN and CDR2 SYDVKM. This table comes from immunoSEQ multiplex PCR, and its TCRdb copy is limited to in-frame clones, with some not included. The sample contains under 35,000 clones, approximately 71% of which appear only once. Overall study findings and caveats: In the late period after vaccination, infection- and vaccine-induced clones contracted markedly.

The sample consisted of CD4+ T cells from PBMCs cultured with HCoV-NL63 spike peptides, taken after COVID-19 vaccination. The TCR sequence derives from a human donor who received a COVID-19 vaccine. The rearrangement links TRBV28 to TRBJ1-2, with D unresolved. CDR3 sequence: CASSFTNYGYTF. Written as DNA, the CDR3 is TGTGCCAGCAGTTTTACTAACTATGGCTACACCTTC.